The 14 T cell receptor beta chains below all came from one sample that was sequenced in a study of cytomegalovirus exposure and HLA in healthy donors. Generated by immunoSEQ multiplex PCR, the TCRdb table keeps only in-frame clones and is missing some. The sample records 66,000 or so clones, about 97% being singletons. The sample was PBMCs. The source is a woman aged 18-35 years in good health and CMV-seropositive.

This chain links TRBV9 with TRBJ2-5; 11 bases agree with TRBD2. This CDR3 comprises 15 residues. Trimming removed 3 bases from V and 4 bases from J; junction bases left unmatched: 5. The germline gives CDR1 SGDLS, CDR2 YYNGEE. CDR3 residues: CASSGAGTSGETQYF. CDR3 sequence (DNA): TGTGCCAGCAGCGGAGCCGGGACTAGCGGAGAGACCCAGTACTTC.

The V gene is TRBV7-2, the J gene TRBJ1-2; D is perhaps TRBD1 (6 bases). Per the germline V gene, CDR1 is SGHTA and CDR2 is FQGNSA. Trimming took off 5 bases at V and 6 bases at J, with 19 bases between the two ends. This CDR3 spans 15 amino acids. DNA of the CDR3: TGTGCCAGCAGCCAACCTGACACCTGGGGGCATGGCTACACCTTC. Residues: CASSQPDTWGHGYTF.

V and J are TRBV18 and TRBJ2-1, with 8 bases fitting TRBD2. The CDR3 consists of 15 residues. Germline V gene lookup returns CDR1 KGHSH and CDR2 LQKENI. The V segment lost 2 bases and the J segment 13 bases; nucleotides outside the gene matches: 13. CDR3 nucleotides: TGTGCCAGCTCACCAATCCGAGCGGGAGTGACGGCACAGTTCTTC. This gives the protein CASSPIRAGVTAQFF.

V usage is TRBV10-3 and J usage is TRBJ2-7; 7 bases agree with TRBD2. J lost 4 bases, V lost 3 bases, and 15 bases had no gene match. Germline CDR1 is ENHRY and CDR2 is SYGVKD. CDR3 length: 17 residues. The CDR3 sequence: CAISETSGPSGPYEQYF. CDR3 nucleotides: TGTGCCATCAGTGAAACCTCTGGGCCTAGCGGACCTTACGAGCAGTACTTC.

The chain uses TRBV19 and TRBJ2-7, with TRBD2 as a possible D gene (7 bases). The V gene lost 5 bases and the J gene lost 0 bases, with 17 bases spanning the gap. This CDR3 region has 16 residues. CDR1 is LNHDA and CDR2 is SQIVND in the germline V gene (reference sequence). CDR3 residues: CASSGGGGTHSYEQYF. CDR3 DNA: TGTGCCAGTAGTGGGGGGGGCGGGACGCACTCCTACGAGCAGTACTTC.

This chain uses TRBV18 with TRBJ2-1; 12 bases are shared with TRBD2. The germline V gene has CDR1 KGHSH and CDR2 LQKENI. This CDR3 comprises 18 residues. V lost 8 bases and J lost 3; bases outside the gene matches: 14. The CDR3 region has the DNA TGTGCCAGCGGGCCCGCGTCGCTAGCGGGAGGGCACTACAATGAGCAGTTCTTC. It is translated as CASGPASLAGGHYNEQFF. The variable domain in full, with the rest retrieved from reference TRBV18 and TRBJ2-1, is NAGVMQNPRHLVRRRGQEARLRCSPMKGHSHVYWYRQLPEEGLKFMVYLQKENIIDESGMPKERFSAEFPKEGPSILRIQQVVRGDSAAYFCASGPASLAGGHYNEQFFGPGTRLTVL.

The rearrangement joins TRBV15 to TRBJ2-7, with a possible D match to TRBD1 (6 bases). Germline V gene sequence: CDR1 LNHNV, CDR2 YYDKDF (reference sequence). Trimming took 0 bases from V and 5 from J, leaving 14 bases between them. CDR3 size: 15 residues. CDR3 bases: TGTGCCACCAGCAGAGATTACCAGGGGCGAAACGAGCAGTACTTC. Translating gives CATSRDYQGRNEQYF.

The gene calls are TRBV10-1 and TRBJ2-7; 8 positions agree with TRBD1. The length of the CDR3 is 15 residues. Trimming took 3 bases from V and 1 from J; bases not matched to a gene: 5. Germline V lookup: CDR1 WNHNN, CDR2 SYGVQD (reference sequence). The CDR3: CASSDSQGASYEQYF. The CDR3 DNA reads TGCGCCAGCAGTGATAGTCAGGGGGCGTCCTACGAGCAGTACTTC.

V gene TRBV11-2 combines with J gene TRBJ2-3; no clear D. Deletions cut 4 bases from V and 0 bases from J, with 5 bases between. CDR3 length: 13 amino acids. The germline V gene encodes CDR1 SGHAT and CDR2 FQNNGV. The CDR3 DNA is TGTGCCAGCAGCTCCGTTAGCACAGATACGCAGTATTTT. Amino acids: CASSSVSTDTQYF. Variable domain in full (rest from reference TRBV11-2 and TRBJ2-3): EAGVAQSPRYKIIEKRQSVAFWCNPISGHATLYWYQQILGQGPKLLIQFQNNGVVDDSQLPKDRFSAERLKGVDSTLKIQPAKLEDSAVYLCASSSVSTDTQYFGPGTRLTVL.

The CDR3 DNA reads TGCGCCAGCAGCTTTTCTAGCGTCGTCTCCTACAATGAGCAGTTCTTC. This translates into CASSFSSVVSYNEQFF. The chain employs TRBV5-1 and TRBJ2-1, with a possible D match to TRBD2 (6 bases). Looked up from germline, CDR1 is SGHRS and CDR2 is YFSETQ. V lost 2 bases, J lost 0 bases, and 12 bases lay in between. The CDR3 is 16 amino acids.

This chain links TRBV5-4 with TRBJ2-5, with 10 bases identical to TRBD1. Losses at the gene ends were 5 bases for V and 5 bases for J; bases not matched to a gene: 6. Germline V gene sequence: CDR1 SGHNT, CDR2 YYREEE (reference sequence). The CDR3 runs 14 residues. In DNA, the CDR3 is TGTGCCAGCAGGTCGACAGGGGGCGAGGAGACCCAGTACTTC. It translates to CASRSTGGEETQYF.

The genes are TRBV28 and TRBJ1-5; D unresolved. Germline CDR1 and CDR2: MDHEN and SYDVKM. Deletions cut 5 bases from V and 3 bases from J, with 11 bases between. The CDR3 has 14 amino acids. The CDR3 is CASSPLVLNQPQHF. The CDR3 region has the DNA TGTGCCAGCAGTCCCCTCGTTCTCAATCAGCCCCAGCATTTT.

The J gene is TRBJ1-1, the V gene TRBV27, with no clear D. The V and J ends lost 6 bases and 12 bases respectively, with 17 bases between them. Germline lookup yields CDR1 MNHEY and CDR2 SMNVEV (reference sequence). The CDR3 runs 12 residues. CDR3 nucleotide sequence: TGTGCCAGCAGACAAGCCCGGGAGAGCCCTTTCTTT. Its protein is CASRQARESPFF.

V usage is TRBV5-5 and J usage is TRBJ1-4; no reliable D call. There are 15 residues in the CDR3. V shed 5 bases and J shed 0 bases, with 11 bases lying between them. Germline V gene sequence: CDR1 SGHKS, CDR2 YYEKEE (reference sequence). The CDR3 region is CASSQTLATNEKLFF. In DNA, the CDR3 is TGTGCCAGCAGTCAAACTCTTGCAACTAATGAAAAACTGTTTTTT.